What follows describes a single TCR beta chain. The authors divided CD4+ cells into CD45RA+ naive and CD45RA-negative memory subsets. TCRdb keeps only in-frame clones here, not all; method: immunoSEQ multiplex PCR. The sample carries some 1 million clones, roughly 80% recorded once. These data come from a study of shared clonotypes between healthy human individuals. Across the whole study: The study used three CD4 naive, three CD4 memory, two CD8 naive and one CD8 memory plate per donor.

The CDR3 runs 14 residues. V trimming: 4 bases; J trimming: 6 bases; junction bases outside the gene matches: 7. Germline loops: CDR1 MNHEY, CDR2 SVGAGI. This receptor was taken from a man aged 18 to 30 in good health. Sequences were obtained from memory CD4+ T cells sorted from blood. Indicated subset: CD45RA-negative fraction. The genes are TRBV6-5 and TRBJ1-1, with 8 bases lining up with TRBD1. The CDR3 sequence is CASSWNRGVSEAFF. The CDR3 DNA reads TGTGCCAGCAGTTGGAACAGGGGGGTGTCTGAAGCTTTCTTT.